The subject of this entry is one T cell receptor beta chain. The antigen remains undetermined. Assay runs were performed at deep level. The method was immunoSEQ multiplex PCR; TCRdb's version includes in-frame clones alone and lacks a portion of them. The sample lists a few million clones, around 93% seen once, with 0.37% in the top ten. This sample stems from a study of shared clonotypes between healthy human individuals. Study-level results: Represented genetic and exposure-history diversity was restricted by having few donors. Naive subsets typically showed greater estimated richness than memory subsets. Clonotypes shared by all four donors outscored non-shared clonotypes in generation probability.

Germline lookup yields CDR1 MNHEY and CDR2 SMNVEV (reference sequence). CDR3 length equals 16 residues. The junction had 7 bases not matched to a gene; V was cut back by 2 bases and J by 0 bases. The chain uses TRBV27 and TRBJ2-7; 7 nucleotides line up with TRBD1. The source of this sequence is a man between 18 and 29 years old in good health. Some clones in this sample may be carry-over from other donors' samples. Source material: naive CD4+ T cells from PBMCs. Subset noted: CD45RA+ positively selected. The CDR3 is CASSLGPGQSSYEQYF. The CDR3 nucleotides are TGTGCCAGCAGTTTAGGACCGGGACAGAGCTCCTACGAGCAGTACTTC.